This is a list of T cell receptor beta chains from one sample in a study of OX40 agonist ivuxolimab in advanced cancers. This table comes from immunoSEQ multiplex PCR, and its TCRdb copy is limited to in-frame clones, with some not included. Of tens of thousands of clones listed, 80% to 90% are singletons. The sequences come from CD4+ or CD8+ T cells sorted from blood, collected in a trial of the OX40 agonist ivuxolimab. These receptors came from an adult with an advanced solid tumor such as melanoma, head and neck, liver or kidney cancer. CDR3s include the opening cysteine and the closing phenylalanine or tryptophan. A D gene is named only where the DNA matches it firmly.

TRBV6-5,TRBJ1-2,NA,CASSYSAGAQGYTF
TRBV11-2,TRBJ2-1,NA,CASSSVRGDNEQFF
TRBV18,TRBJ1-2,TRBD1,CASSPKDRENYGYTF
TRBV5-1,TRBJ2-7,TRBD1,CASSSWRQGTYEQYF
TRBV6-1,TRBJ2-7,TRBD1,CASRDRGGGYEQYF
TRBV6-1,TRBJ1-3,NA,CASSALLDSSYSGNTIYF
TRBV7-2,TRBJ1-5,NA,CASSSTTGELEPQHF
TRBV5-4,TRBJ1-2,NA,CASSSRGTDYGYTF
TRBV11-2,NA,TRBD2,CASSSTLGGREQYF
TRBV9,TRBJ2-1,TRBD2,CASSPASGIGIEQFF
TRBV28,TRBJ1-6,NA,CASSADSNSPLHF
TRBV28,TRBJ1-2,TRBD1,CASRGDSLYGYTF
TRBV19,TRBJ1-2,NA,CASSTQAGASYGYTF
TRBV6-5,TRBJ2-7,NA,CASAGTETYEQYF
TRBV5-1,TRBJ2-5,NA,CASSLREETQYF
TRBV10-3,TRBJ1-1,NA,CAISGRGGFEAFF
TRBV7-3,TRBJ2-6,NA,CASSLEGTPSGANVLTF
TRBV29-1,TRBJ2-7,TRBD2,CSATGGASEQYF
TRBV29-1,TRBJ2-5,TRBD2,CSVEGVGLGYF
TRBV5-1,TRBJ2-2,NA,CASSSVLRNTGELFF
TRBV14,TRBJ1-2,NA,CASSRRDLLYGYTF
TRBV25-1,TRBJ2-7,TRBD2,CASTRDYSYEQYF
TRBV30,TRBJ1-2,TRBD1,CAWSVPDRAIGGYTF
TRBV7-2,TRBJ2-7,TRBD1,CASSAPGQGNYEQYF
TRBV20-1,TRBJ2-7,NA,CSGATSYEQYF
TRBV5-1,TRBJ1-3,TRBD1,CASSEGGTGGNTIYF
TRBV5-1,TRBJ1-5,NA,CASSSQPRDQVNQPQHF
TRBV14,TRBJ2-7,NA,CASSQARDTLPDF
TRBV7-3,TRBJ1-1,NA,CASSHRQRGTEAFF
TRBV6-6,TRBJ2-7,TRBD1,CASRRDRMSHPYF
TRBV19,TRBJ2-4,NA,CASTIGGSQNIQYF
TRBV5-6,TRBJ2-2,TRBD2,CASSLGGGAASGELFF
TRBV28,TRBJ2-7,TRBD1,CASSRDSVYEQYF
TRBV7-2,TRBJ2-1,TRBD1,CASSLYVAGGDEQFF
TRBV6-1,TRBJ1-3,NA,CASRAGTSSGNTIYF
TRBV28,TRBJ1-6,NA,CASSPGERWRPLHF
TRBV7-2,TRBJ1-5,NA,CASSLGGGNGPQHF
TRBV18,TRBJ1-5,TRBD1,CASSPGQGNQPQHF
TRBV11-2,TRBJ2-7,TRBD2,CASSRNPGLAGGTYEQYF
TRBV5-1,TRBJ2-1,TRBD2,CASSLVGGPPGNEQFF
TRBV2,TRBJ2-7,NA,CASSGGMGAAYEQYF
TRBV19,TRBJ2-2,NA,CATLPGSTNTGELFF
TRBV9,TRBJ2-7,NA,CASSAEVGVGEQYF
TRBV9,TRBJ1-2,TRBD1,CASDGLDRGVSGYTF
TRBV2,TRBJ1-6,TRBD1,CASSPFGQGYNSPLHF
TRBV9,TRBJ1-2,NA,CASSRDAWESYGYTF
TRBV28,TRBJ2-7,NA,CATEGGYEQYF
TRBV7-8,TRBJ2-1,NA,CASSRTQESYNEQFF
TRBV18,TRBJ2-1,NA,CASSPGSGVYNEQFF